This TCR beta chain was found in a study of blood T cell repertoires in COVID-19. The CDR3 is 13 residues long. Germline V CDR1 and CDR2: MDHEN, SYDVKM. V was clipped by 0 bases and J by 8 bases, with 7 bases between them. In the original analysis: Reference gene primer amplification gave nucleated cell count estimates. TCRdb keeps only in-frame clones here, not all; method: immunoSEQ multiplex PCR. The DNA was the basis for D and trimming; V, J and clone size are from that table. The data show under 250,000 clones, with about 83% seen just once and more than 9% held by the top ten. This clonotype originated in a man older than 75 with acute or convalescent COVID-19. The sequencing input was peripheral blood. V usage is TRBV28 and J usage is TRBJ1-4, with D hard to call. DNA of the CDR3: TGTGCCAGCAGTTTATGGGCCGGGGAAAAACTGTTTTTT. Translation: CASSLWAGEKLFF. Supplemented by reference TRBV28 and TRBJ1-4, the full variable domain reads DVKVTQSSRYLVKRTGEKVFLECVQDMDHENMFWYRQDPGLGLRLIYFSYDVKMKEKGDIPEGYSVSREKKERFSLILESASTNQTSMYLCASSLWAGEKLFFGSGTQLSVL.